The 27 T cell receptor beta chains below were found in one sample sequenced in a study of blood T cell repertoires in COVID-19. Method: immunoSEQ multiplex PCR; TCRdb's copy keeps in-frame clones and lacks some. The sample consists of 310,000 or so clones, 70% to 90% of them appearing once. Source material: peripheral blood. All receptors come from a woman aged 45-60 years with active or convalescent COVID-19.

CDR3 coding DNA: TGTGCCAGCAGGGGGACTACCGCGCAGTATTTT. Residues: CASRGTTAQYF. The chain employs TRBV28 and TRBJ2-3; 7 nucleotides agree with TRBD2. Losses at the gene ends were 6 bases for V and 10 bases for J; bases not matched to a gene: 4. The CDR3 loop spans 11 amino acids. Per the germline V gene, CDR1 is MDHEN and CDR2 is SYDVKM.

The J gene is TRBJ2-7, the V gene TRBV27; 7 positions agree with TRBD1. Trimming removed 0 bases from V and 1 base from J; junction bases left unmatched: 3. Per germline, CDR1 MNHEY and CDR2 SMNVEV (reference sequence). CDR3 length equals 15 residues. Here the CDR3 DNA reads TGTGCCAGCAGTTTATCGACAGGGTCTTCCTACGAGCAGTACTTC. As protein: CASSLSTGSSYEQYF.

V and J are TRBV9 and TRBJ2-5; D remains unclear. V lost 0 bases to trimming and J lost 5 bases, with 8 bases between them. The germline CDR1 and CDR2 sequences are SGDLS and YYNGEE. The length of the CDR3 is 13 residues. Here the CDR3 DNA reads TGTGCCAGCAGCGTAGACTACCGGGAGACCCAGTACTTC. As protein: CASSVDYRETQYF.

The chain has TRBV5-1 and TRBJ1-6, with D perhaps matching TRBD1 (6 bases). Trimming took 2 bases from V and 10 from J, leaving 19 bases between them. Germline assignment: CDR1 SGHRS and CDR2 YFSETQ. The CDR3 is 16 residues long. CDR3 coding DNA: TGCGCCAGCAGCTTTGGGGGGGGGCGTTCAGGCTCACCCCTCCACTTT. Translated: CASSFGGGRSGSPLHF.

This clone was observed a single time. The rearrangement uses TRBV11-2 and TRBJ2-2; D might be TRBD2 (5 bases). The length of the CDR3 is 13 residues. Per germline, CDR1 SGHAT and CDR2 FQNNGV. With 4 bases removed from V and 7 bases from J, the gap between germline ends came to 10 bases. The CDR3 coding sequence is TGTGCCAGCAGCTCGACACGGGGCGGGGAGCTGTTTTTT. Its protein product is CASSSTRGGELFF. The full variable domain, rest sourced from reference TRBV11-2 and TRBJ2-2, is EAGVAQSPRYKIIEKRQSVAFWCNPISGHATLYWYQQILGQGPKLLIQFQNNGVVDDSQLPKDRFSAERLKGVDSTLKIQPAKLEDSAVYLCASSSTRGGELFFGEGSRLTVL.

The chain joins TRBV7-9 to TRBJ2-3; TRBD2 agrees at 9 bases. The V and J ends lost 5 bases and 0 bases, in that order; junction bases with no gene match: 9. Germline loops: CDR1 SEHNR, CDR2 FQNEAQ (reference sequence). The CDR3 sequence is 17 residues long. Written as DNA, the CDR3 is TGTGCCAGCAGCCAAACGACTAGCGGAACTAGCACAGATACGCAGTATTTT. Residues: CASSQTTSGTSTDTQYF. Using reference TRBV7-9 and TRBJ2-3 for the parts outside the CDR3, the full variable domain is DTGVSQNPRHKITKRGQNVTFRCDPISEHNRLYWYRQTLGQGPEFLTYFQNEAQLEKSRLLSDRFSAERPKGSFSTLEIQRTEQGDSAMYLCASSQTTSGTSTDTQYFGPGTRLTVL.

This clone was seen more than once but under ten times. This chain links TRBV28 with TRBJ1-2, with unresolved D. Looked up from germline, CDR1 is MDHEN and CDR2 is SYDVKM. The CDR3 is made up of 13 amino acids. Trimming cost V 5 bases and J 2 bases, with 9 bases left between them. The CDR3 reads CASSRPPNYGYTF. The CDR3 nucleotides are TGTGCCAGCAGTCGTCCCCCCAACTATGGCTACACCTTC.

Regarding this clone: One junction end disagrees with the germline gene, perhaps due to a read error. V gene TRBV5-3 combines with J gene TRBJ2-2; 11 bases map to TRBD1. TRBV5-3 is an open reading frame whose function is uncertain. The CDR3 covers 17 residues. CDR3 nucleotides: TGTGCCAGAAGCTTGAGGGACAGGGGGAAGGAACACCGGGGAGCTGTTTTT. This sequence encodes CARSLRDRGKEHRGAVF.

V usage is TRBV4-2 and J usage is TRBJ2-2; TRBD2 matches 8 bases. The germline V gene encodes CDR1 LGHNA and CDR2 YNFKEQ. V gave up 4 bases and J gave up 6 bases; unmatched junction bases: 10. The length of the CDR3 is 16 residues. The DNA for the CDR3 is TGTGCCAGCAGCCCCCGGGGGGGGGCCTTAGCCGGGGAGCTGTTTTTT. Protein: CASSPRGGALAGELFF.

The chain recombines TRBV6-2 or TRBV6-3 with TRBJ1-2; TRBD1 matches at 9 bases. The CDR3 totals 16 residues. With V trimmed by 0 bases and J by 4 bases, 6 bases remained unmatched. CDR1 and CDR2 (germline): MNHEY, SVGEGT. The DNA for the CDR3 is TGTGCCAGCAGTTACTCCCGGGACAGGGAGGGCTATGGCTACACCTTC. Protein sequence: CASSYSRDREGYGYTF.

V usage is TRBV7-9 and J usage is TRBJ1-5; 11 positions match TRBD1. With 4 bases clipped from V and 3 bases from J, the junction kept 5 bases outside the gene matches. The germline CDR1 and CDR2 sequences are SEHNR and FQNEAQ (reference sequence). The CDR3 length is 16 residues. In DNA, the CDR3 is TGTGCCAGCAGCTCAAGGACAGGGGGCAACAATCAGCCCCAGCATTTT. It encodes CASSSRTGGNNQPQHF. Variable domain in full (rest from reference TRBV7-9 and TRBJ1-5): DTGVSQNPRHKITKRGQNVTFRCDPISEHNRLYWYRQTLGQGPEFLTYFQNEAQLEKSRLLSDRFSAERPKGSFSTLEIQRTEQGDSAMYLCASSSRTGGNNQPQHFGDGTRLSIL.

The CDR3 region has the DNA TGTGCCAGCAGCCCCAAACTAGCGGGAGTTACCGGGGAGCTGTTTTTT. Protein product: CASSPKLAGVTGELFF. The chain is built from TRBV7-9 and TRBJ2-2; 11 positions match TRBD2. The CDR3 covers 16 residues. Germline V gene data show CDR1 as SEHNR and CDR2 as FQNEAQ (reference sequence). With V trimmed by 5 bases and J by 5 bases, 7 bases remained unmatched.

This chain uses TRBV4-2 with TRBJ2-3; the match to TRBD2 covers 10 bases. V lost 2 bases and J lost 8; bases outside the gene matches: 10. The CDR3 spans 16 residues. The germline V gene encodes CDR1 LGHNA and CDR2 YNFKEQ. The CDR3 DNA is TGTGCCAGCAGCCAATTTGTGGCTAGCGGGGGTATTACGCAGTATTTT. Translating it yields CASSQFVASGGITQYF.

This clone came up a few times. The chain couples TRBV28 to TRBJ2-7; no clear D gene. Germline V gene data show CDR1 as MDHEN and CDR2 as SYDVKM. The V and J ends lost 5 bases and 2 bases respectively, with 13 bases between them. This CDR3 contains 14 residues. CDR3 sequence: CASSISSPTYEQYF. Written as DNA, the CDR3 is TGTGCCAGCAGTATCTCCTCACCTACCTACGAGCAGTACTTC.

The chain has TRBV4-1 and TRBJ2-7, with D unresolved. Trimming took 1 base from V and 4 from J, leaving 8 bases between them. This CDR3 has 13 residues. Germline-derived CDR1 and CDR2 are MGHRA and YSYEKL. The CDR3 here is CASSQALQYEQYF. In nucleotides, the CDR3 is TGCGCCAGCAGCCAAGCTCTACAGTACGAGCAGTACTTC.

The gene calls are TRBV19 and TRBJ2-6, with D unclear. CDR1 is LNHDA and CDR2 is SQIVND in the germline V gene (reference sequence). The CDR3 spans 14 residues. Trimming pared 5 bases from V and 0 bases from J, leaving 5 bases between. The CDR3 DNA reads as TGTGCCAGTAGTTTCCGCTCTGGGGCCAACGTCCTGACTTTC. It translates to CASSFRSGANVLTF.

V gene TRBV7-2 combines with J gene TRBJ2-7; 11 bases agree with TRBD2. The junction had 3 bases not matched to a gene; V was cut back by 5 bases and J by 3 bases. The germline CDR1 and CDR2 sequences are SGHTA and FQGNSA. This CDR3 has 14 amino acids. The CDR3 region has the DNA TGTGCCAGCAGCCTAACTAGCGGGAGCTACGAGCAGTACTTC. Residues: CASSLTSGSYEQYF.

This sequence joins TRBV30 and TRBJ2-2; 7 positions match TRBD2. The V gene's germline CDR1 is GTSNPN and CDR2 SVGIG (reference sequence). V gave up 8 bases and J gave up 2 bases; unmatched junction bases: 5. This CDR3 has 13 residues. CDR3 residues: CARREQNTGELFF. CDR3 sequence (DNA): TGTGCCAGGCGGGAGCAAAACACCGGGGAGCTGTTTTTT.

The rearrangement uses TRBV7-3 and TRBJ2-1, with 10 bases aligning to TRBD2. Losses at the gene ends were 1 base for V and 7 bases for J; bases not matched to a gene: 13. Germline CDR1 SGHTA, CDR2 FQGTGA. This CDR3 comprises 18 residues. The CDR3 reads CASSLSSRSGRVGNEQFF. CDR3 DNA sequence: TGTGCCAGCAGCTTAAGTAGTCGCAGCGGGAGGGTTGGGAATGAGCAGTTCTTC.

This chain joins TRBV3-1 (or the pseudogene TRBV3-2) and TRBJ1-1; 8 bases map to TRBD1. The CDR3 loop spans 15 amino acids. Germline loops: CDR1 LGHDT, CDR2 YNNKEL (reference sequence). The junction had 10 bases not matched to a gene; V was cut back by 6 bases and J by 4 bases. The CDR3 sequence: CASSPFGQGATEAFF. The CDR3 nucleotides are TGTGCCAGCAGTCCTTTTGGACAGGGAGCCACTGAAGCTTTCTTT.

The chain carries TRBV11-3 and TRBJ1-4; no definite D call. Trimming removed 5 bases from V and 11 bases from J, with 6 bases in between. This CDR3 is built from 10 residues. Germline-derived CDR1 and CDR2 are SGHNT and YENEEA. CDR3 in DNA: TGTGCCAGCAGCCGGCGGAAACTGTTTTTT. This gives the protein CASSRRKLFF.

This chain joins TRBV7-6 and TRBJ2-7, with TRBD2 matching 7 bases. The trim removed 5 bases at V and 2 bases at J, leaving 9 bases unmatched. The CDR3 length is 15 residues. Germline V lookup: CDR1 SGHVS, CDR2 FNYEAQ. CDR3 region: CASSPRDRGAYEQYF. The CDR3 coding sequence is TGTGCCAGCAGCCCCCGGGACCGGGGGGCCTACGAGCAGTACTTC.

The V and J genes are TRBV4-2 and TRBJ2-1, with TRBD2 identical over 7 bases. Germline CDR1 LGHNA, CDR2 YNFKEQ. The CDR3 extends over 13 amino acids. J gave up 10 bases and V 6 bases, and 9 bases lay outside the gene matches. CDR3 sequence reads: CASSSSGPEEQFF. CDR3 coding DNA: TGTGCCAGCAGTTCTAGCGGTCCTGAGGAGCAGTTCTTC.

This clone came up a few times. The CDR3 DNA follows: TGTGCCTGGAGTGCGGACAGGGCCCCTGGAAACACCATATATTTT. It specifies CAWSADRAPGNTIYF. The chain joins TRBV30 to TRBJ1-3, with 8 bases that match TRBD1. V lost 1 base and J lost 2; bases outside the gene matches: 4. The CDR3 consists of 15 residues. Germline-derived CDR1 and CDR2 are GTSNPN and SVGIG (reference sequence).

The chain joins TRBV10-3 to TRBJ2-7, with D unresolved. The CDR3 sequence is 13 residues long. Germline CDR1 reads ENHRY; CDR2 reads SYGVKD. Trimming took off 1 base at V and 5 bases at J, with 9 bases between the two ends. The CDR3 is CAISEFRVNEQYF. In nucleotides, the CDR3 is TGTGCCATCAGTGAGTTCCGGGTAAACGAGCAGTACTTC.

In DNA form, the CDR3 reads TGTGCCAGCAGGAATACAGGGGGCACGTCGGATGAAAAACTGTTTTTT. As protein: CASRNTGGTSDEKLFF. The V and J genes are TRBV5-4 and TRBJ1-4, with 9 bases identical to TRBD1. CDR1 SGHNT and CDR2 YYREEE come from the germline V gene (reference sequence). V dropped 5 bases and J dropped 6; count of bases not matched to a gene: 11. CDR3 size: 16 residues.

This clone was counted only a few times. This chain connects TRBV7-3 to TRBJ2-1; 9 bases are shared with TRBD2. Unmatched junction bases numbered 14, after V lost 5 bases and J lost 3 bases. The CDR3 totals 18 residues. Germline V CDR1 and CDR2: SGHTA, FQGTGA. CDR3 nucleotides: TGTGCCAGCAGCGCACCGGGACTAGCTAACCCCTTCTACAATGAGCAGTTCTTC. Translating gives CASSAPGLANPFYNEQFF.